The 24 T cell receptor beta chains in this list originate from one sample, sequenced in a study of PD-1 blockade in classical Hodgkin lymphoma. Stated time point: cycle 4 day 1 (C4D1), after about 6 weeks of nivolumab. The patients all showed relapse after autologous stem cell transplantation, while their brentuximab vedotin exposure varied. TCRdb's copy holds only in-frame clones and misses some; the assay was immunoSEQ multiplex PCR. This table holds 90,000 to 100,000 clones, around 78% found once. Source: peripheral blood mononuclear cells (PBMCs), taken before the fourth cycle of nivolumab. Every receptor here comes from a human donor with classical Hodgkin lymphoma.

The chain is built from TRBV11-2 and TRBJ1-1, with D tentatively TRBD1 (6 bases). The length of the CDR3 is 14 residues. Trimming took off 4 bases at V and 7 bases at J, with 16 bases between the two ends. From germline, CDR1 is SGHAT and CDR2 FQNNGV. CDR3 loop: CASSSSTGRSEAFF. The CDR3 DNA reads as TGTGCCAGCAGCTCCTCGACAGGTCGAAGTGAAGCTTTCTTT.

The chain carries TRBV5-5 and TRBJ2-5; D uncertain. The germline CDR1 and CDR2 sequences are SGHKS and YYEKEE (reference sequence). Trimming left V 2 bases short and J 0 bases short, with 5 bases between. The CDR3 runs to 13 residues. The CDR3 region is CASSFTDQETQYF. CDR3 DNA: TGTGCCAGCAGCTTCACAGACCAAGAGACCCAGTACTTC.

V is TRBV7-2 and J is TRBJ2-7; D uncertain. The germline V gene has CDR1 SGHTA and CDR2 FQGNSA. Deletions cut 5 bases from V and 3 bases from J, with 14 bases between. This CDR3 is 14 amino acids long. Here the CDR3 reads CASSPRLTSYEQYF. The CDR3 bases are TGTGCCAGCAGCCCTCGACTGACGAGCTACGAGCAGTACTTC.

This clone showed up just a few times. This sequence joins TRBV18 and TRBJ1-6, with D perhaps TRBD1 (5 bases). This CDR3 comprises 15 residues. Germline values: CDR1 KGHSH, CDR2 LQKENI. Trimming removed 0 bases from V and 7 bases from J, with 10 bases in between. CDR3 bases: TGTGCCAGCTCACCACCGGGGGAAGGCAATTCACCCCTCCACTTT. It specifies CASSPPGEGNSPLHF.

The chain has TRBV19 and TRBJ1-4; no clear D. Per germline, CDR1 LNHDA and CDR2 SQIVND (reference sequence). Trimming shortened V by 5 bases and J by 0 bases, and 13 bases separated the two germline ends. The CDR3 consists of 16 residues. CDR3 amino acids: CASSVKGYATNEKLFF. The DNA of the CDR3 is TGTGCCAGTAGTGTTAAGGGATATGCAACTAATGAAAAACTGTTTTTT. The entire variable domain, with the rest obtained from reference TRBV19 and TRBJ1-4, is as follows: DGGITQSPKYLFRKEGQNVTLSCEQNLNHDAMYWYRQDPGQGLRLIYYSQIVNDFQKGDIAEGYSVSREKKESFPLTVTSAQKNPTAFYLCASSVKGYATNEKLFFGSGTQLSVL.

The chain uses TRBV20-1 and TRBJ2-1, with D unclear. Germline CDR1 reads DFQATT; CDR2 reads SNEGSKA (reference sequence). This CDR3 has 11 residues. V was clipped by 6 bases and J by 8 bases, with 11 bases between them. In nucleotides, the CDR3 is TGCAGTGCCATGGGTGGTGATGAGCAGTTCTTC. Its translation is CSAMGGDEQFF.

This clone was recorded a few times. The CDR3 DNA reads TGTGCCAGCAGTTACCATAGGCAGACTAACACTGAAGCTTTCTTT. Translated, it gives CASSYHRQTNTEAFF. This chain connects TRBV6-6 to TRBJ1-1; no definite D call. CDR1 is MNHNY, CDR2 SVGAGI, per germline (reference sequence). Trimming shortened V by 2 bases and J by 2 bases, and 12 bases separated the two germline ends. This CDR3 has 15 amino acids.

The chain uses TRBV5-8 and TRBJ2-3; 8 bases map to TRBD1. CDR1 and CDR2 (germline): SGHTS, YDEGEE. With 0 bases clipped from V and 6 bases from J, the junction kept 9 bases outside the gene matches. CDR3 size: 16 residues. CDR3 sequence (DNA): TGTGCCAGCAGCTTGGGGCTTGGACAGGGAGGTGATACGCAGTATTTT. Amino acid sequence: CASSLGLGQGGDTQYF.

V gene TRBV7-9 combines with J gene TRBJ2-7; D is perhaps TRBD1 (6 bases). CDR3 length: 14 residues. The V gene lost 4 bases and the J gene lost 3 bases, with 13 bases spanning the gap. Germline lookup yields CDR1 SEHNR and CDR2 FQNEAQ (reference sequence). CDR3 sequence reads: CASSSGTNYYEQYF. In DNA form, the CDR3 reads TGTGCCAGCAGCTCCGGGACAAATTACTACGAGCAGTACTTC. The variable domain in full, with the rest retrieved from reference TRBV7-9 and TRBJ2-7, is DTGVSQNPRHKITKRGQNVTFRCDPISEHNRLYWYRQTLGQGPEFLTYFQNEAQLEKSRLLSDRFSAERPKGSFSTLEIQRTEQGDSAMYLCASSSGTNYYEQYFGPGTRLTVT.

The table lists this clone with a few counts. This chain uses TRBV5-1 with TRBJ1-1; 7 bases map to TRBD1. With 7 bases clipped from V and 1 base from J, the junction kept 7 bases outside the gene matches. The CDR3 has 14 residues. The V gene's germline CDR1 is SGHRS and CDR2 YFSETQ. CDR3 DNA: TGCGCCAGCGCCTCTCAGGGGGAGAACACTGAAGCTTTCTTT. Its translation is CASASQGENTEAFF. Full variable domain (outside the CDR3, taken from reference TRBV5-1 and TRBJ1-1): KAGVTQTPRYLIKTRGQQVTLSCSPISGHRSVSWYQQTPGQGLQFLFEYFSETQRNKGNFPGRFSGRQFSNSRSEMNVSTLELGDSALYLCASASQGENTEAFFGQGTRLTVV.

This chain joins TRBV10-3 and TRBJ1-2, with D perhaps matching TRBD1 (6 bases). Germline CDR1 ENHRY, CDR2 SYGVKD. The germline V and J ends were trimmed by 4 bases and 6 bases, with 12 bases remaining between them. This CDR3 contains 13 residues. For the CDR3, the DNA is TGTGCCATCAGTGGACAGGCCAAGGATGGCTACACCTTC. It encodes CAISGQAKDGYTF.

In DNA form, the CDR3 reads TGCAGCGTCGGGACAGGGAGGAGTGAAGCTTTCTTT. Amino acid sequence: CSVGTGRSEAFF. This chain joins TRBV29-1 and TRBJ1-1; TRBD1 matches at 9 bases. The J segment lost 7 bases and the V segment lost 6 bases, leaving 6 bases of the junction unmatched. The CDR3 has 12 residues. Germline assignment: CDR1 SQVTM and CDR2 ANQGSEA.

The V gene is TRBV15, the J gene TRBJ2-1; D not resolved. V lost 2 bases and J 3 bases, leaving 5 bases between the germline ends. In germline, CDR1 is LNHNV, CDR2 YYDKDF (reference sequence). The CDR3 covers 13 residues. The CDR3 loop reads CATSRRFYNEQFF. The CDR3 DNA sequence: TGTGCCACCAGCAGAAGATTCTACAATGAGCAGTTCTTC.

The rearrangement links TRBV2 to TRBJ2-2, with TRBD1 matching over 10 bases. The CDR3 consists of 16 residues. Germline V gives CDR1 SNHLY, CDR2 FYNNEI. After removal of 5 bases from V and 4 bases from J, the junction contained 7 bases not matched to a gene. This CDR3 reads CASSSEGTGATGELFF. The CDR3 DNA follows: TGTGCCAGCAGTTCTGAGGGGACAGGGGCCACCGGGGAGCTGTTTTTT.

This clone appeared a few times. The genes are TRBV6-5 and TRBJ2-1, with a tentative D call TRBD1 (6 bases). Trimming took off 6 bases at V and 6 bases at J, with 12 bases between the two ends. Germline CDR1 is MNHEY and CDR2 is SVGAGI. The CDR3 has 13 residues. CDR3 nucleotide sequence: TGTGCCAGCAGACGGGCAGGGGTCAATGAGCAGTTCTTC. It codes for CASRRAGVNEQFF.

In DNA, the CDR3 is TGCGCCAGCAGCCCAGCCGCGACAGTTAACTATGGCTACACCTTC. Encoded protein: CASSPAATVNYGYTF. The chain employs TRBV4-1 and TRBJ1-2; D may be TRBD1 (5 bases). Germline CDR1 and CDR2: MGHRA and YSYEKL. V was cut by 4 bases and J by 1 base, with 13 bases left in between. The CDR3 is 15 residues long.

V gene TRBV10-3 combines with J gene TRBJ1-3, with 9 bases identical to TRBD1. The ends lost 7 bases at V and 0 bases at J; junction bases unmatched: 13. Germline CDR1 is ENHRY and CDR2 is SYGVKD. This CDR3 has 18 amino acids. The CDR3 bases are TGTGCCATCAACCCGGGACAGGGCATAGGCCACTCTGGAAACACCATATATTTT. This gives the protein CAINPGQGIGHSGNTIYF.

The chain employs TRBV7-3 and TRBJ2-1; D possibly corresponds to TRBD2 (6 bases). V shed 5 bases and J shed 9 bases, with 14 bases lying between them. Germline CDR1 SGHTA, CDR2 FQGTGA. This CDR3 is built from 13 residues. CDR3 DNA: TGTGCCAGCAGCCCCCCCACTAGCACTGAGCAGTTCTTC. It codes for CASSPPTSTEQFF.

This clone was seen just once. In DNA form, the CDR3 reads TGTGCCAGCAGCTCCGACCGCTTCGGGGGCTACACCTTC. Protein sequence: CASSSDRFGGYTF. The chain recombines TRBV7-2 with TRBJ1-2; D uncertain. Trimming left V 4 bases short and J 8 bases short, with 14 bases between. The germline CDR1 and CDR2 sequences are SGHTA and FQGNSA. The CDR3 spans 13 residues.

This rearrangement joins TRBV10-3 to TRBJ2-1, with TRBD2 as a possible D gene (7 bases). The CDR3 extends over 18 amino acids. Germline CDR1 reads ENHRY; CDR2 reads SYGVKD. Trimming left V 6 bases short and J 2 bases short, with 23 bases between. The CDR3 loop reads CAISLQGREGLAYNEQFF. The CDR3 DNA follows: TGTGCCATCAGCTTACAGGGAAGGGAGGGCCTCGCCTACAATGAGCAGTTCTTC.

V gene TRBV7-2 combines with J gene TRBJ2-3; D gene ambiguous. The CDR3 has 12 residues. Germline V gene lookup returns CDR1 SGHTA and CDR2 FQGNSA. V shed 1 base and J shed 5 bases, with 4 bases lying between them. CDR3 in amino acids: CASSLDGDTQYF. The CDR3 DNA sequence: TGTGCCAGCAGCTTAGACGGAGATACGCAGTATTTT. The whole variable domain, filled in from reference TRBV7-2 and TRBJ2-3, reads GAGVSQSPSNKVTEKGKDVELRCDPISGHTALYWYRQSLGQGLEFLIYFQGNSAPDKSGLPSDRFSAERTGGSVSTLTIQRTQQEDSAVYLCASSLDGDTQYFGPGTRLTVL.

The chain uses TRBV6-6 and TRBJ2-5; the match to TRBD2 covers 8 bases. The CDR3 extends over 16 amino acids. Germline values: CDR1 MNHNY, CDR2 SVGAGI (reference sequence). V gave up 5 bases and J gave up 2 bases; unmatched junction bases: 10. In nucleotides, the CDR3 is TGTGCCAGCAGTCCCTCGGGTCGGGGGGGGCAAGAGACCCAGTACTTC. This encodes CASSPSGRGGQETQYF.

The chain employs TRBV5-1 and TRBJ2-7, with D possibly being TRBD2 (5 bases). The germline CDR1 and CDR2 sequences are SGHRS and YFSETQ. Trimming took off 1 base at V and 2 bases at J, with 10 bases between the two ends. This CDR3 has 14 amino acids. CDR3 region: CASSLILGAYEQYF. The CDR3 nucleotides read TGCGCCAGCAGCTTGATACTGGGAGCCTACGAGCAGTACTTC. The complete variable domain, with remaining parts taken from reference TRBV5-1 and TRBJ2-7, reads KAGVTQTPRYLIKTRGQQVTLSCSPISGHRSVSWYQQTPGQGLQFLFEYFSETQRNKGNFPGRFSGRQFSNSRSEMNVSTLELGDSALYLCASSLILGAYEQYFGPGTRLTVT.

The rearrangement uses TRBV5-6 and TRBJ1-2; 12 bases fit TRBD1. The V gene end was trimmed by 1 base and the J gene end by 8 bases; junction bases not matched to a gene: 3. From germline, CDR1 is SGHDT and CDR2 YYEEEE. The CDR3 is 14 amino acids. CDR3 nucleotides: TGTGCCAGCAGCTTGTGGGACAGGGGGCAAGGCTACACCTTC. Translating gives CASSLWDRGQGYTF.